Shown below are 20 T cell receptor beta chains from a single sample sequenced in a study of circulating CD8 cells and anti-PD-1 response in melanoma. TCR libraries were prepared from around 14 ng of total RNA with the QIAseq Immune Repertoire TCR panel. TCRdb reprocessed the reads via MiXCR and lists one record per CDR3 protein. This sample has 310 or so distinct CDR3 sequences, with more than 9% found just once. From live CD3+CD8+TCRalphabeta+ cells, four PD-1 and/or TIGIT subsets were sorted. The sample in question was CD8+ T cells from PBMCs, obtained at baseline or after one month of anti-PD-1 therapy (not recorded which). The receptors derive from a human donor with melanoma.

This clonotype is classed as medium-sized (0.01 to 0.1%). The rearrangement uses TRBV14 and TRBJ2-2; possibly TRBD1 or TRBD2 for D (5 bases each). Trimming took 0 bases from V and 6 from J, leaving 14 bases between them. Germline values: CDR1 SGHDN, CDR2 FVKESK. This CDR3 has 16 amino acids. CDR3 sequence reads: CASSQDRGRGAGELFF. CDR3 nucleotides: TGTGCCAGCAGCCAAGATCGGGGACGAGGGGCCGGGGAGCTGTTTTTT.

The rearrangement uses TRBV28 and TRBJ1-6, with 12 bases lining up with TRBD1. The CDR3 runs 15 residues. V gave up 6 bases and J gave up 9 bases; unmatched junction bases: 6. CDR1 and CDR2 (germline): MDHEN, SYDVKM. The CDR3 here is CASSWDRGRGSPLHF. As DNA, the CDR3 is TGTGCCAGCAGCTGGGACAGGGGGCGAGGTTCACCCCTCCACTTT.

This clonotype rates as large. The chain recombines TRBV2 with TRBJ2-6; the D gene is possibly TRBD1 (6 bases). The CDR3 sequence is 19 residues long. Germline lookup yields CDR1 SNHLY and CDR2 FYNNEI. The V end was cut by 1 base, the J end by 0 bases, with 16 bases between. In nucleotides, the CDR3 is TGTGCCAGCAGTGAAGTGCAGGGGCAACTACTCTCTGGGGCCAACGTCCTGACTTTC. Translating it yields CASSEVQGQLLSGANVLTF.

By frequency in the sample, this clonotype is large. The V call is TRBV11-2, the J call TRBJ2-2, with TRBD2 as a possible D gene (5 bases). CDR3 size: 14 residues. The V end lost 3 bases, the J end lost 5 bases, and 10 bases lay between the germline ends. Germline CDR1 and CDR2: SGHAT and FQNNGV. The CDR3 protein is CASSLSPGTGELFF. The CDR3 bases are TGTGCCAGCAGCTTGTCCCCGGGGACCGGGGAGCTGTTTTTT.

This clonotype is large within its sample. J is TRBJ1-1 and V is TRBV20-1; no clear D gene. The germline CDR1 and CDR2 sequences are DFQATT and SNEGSKA (reference sequence). The V end lost 3 bases, the J end lost 0 bases, and 14 bases lay between the germline ends. This CDR3 is built from 15 residues. This CDR3 is CSARASPGLNTEAFF. The DNA for the CDR3 is TGCAGTGCTAGGGCTTCCCCGGGCCTGAACACTGAAGCTTTCTTT.

This clonotype was seen only a few times. A much larger clone differs by one base, so this may be a read error. V gene TRBV5-5 combines with J gene TRBJ1-2; D is undetermined. CDR1 is SGHKS and CDR2 is YYEKEE in the germline V gene (reference sequence). V lost 0 bases and J lost 6, with 9 bases in between. This CDR3 spans 13 amino acids. The DNA for the CDR3 is TGTGCCAGCAGCTTGGACTTAAACCATGGCTACACCTTC. Translating it yields CASSLDLNHGYTF.

By frequency in the sample, this clonotype is large. The chain has TRBV28 and TRBJ2-1; the D gene is possibly TRBD1 (6 bases). Trimming left V 2 bases short and J 7 bases short, with 12 bases between. CDR3 size: 14 residues. The germline CDR1 and CDR2 sequences are MDHEN and SYDVKM. The CDR3 protein is CASSLGATGNEQFF. For the CDR3, the DNA is TGTGCCAGCAGTTTAGGAGCCACAGGGAATGAGCAGTTCTTC.

This clonotype is labeled as large (0.1 to 1%). The chain recombines TRBV27 with TRBJ1-3; no firm D call. The CDR3 contains 14 residues. V shed 5 bases and J shed 0 bases, with 8 bases lying between them. Germline V lookup: CDR1 MNHEY, CDR2 SMNVEV (reference sequence). CDR3 DNA sequence: TGTGCCAGCAGTCTTACTGTCTCTGGAAACACCATATATTTT. Its translation is CASSLTVSGNTIYF.

As regards this clonotype: A much larger clone lies a single base off, so this may be a read error. CDR3 DNA sequence: TGTGCCACCAGTGAGGTGACACTACGAGGTGGGGAGACCCAGTACTTC. It encodes CATSEVTLRGGETQYF. This chain links TRBV24-1 with TRBJ2-5; D is unclear. CDR1 KGHDR and CDR2 SFDVKD come from the germline V gene. The V and J ends lost 4 bases and 5 bases respectively, with 19 bases between them. This CDR3 has 16 amino acids.

Details on this clonotype: At one end, the junction sequence differs from germline, possibly due to a read error. The J gene is TRBJ2-7, the V gene TRBV9; no clear D. The CDR3 runs 14 residues. CDR1 and CDR2 from the germline V gene are SGDLS and YYNGEE. The CDR3 DNA reads as TGTGCCAGCAGCGTAGCAGGTACCTACAATGAGCAGTACTTT. Residues: CASSVAGTYNEQYF.

A word on this clonotype: A read error is possible here, since a much larger clone lies one base away. The rearrangement uses TRBV30 and TRBJ1-2; TRBD1 might be the D (6 bases). Germline V gives CDR1 GTSNPN, CDR2 SVGIG (reference sequence). This CDR3 is built from 13 residues. CDR3 residues: CAWGGDRRYGHTF. In DNA form, the CDR3 reads TGTGCCTGGGGGGGCGACCGCCGCTATGGCCACACCTTC.

This clonotype is categorized as large (0.1 to 1%). The rearrangement links TRBV7-3 to TRBJ2-5; possibly TRBD1 for D (5 bases). The CDR3 covers 13 residues. Trimming removed 5 bases from V and 5 bases from J, with 12 bases in between. Germline values: CDR1 SGHTA, CDR2 FQGTGA. CDR3 amino acids: CASSPQGSETQYF. The CDR3 DNA reads TGTGCCAGCAGCCCCCAGGGCTCGGAGACCCAGTACTTC.

Sample share makes this clonotype medium-sized. J is TRBJ2-5 and V is TRBV24-1; D is uncertain. The CDR3 runs to 16 residues. Trimming cost V 4 bases and J 5 bases, with 19 bases left between them. Germline CDR1 and CDR2: KGHDR and SFDVKD. CDR3 DNA sequence: TGTGCCACCAGTGAGGCGACACTACGAGGTGGGGAGACCCAGTACTTC. Protein product: CATSEATLRGGETQYF.

This clonotype is labeled large (0.1 to 1%). The V and J genes are TRBV9 and TRBJ2-3; D call uncertain. This CDR3 region has 14 residues. V was cut by 1 base and J by 2 bases, with 8 bases left in between. Germline V gene lookup returns CDR1 SGDLS and CDR2 YYNGEE. The CDR3 DNA sequence: TGTGCCAGCAGCGTAAATACAGCCACAGATACGCAGTATTTT. It is translated as CASSVNTATDTQYF.

V gene TRBV18 combines with J gene TRBJ2-7, with D maybe TRBD2 (6 bases). V gave up 4 bases and J gave up 5 bases, with 12 bases separating them. Germline lookup yields CDR1 KGHSH and CDR2 LQKENI. CDR3 size: 13 residues. CDR3 bases: TGTGCCAGCTCACGGGCTAGCGTCCACGAGCAGTACTTC. Its translation: CASSRASVHEQYF.

By frequency in the sample, this clonotype is large. The rearrangement links TRBV9 to TRBJ2-2; 9 positions match TRBD2. V shed 0 bases, J shed 7 bases, and the junction held 7 bases outside the gene matches. This CDR3 is 16 amino acids long. The germline V gene encodes CDR1 SGDLS and CDR2 YYNGEE. CDR3 amino acids: CASSVGDSGRFGELFF. CDR3 sequence (DNA): TGTGCCAGCAGCGTAGGGGATAGCGGGAGATTCGGGGAGCTGTTTTTT. Full variable domain (remainder filled in from reference TRBV9 and TRBJ2-2): DSGVTQTPKHLITATGQRVTLRCSPRSGDLSVYWYQQSLDQGLQFLIQYYNGEERAKGNILERFSAQQFPDLHSELNLSSLELGDSALYFCASSVGDSGRFGELFFGEGSRLTVL.

Details on this clonotype: A far larger clone is only one base removed, so a read error is likely. The chain is built from TRBV18 and TRBJ2-1; tentative D call: TRBD1 (6 bases). Germline V gene sequence: CDR1 KGHSH, CDR2 LQKENI. The CDR3 totals 14 residues. The V gene lost 3 bases and the J gene lost 10 bases, with 16 bases spanning the gap. The CDR3 spells CASSPTGYFGEQFF. CDR3 nucleotides: TGTGCCAGCTCACCCACAGGGTACTTCGGCGAGCAGTTCTTC.

On this clonotype: The junction and the germline gene differ at one end; a read error may be behind it. This chain joins TRBV6-5 and TRBJ2-7; D call uncertain. This CDR3 spans 14 amino acids. Per germline, CDR1 MNHEY and CDR2 SVGAGI. This CDR3 is CASSYGRKPYERYF. The CDR3 DNA reads TGTGCCAGCAGTTATGGCAGGAAACCCTATGAGCGGTACTTC.

For this clonotype: The germline gene is not matched at one end of the junction; a read error may be the cause. This chain connects TRBV9 to TRBJ2-1, with D unclear. This CDR3 contains 14 residues. Germline CDR1 is SGDLS and CDR2 is YYNGEE. The CDR3 protein is CASSVAVTYSEQFF. CDR3 coding DNA: TGTGCCAGCAGCGTAGCAGTTACCTACAGTGAGCAGTTCTTC.

Relative to its sample, this clonotype is large (0.1 to 1%). The chain links TRBV28 to TRBJ2-7, with D perhaps TRBD1 or TRBD2 (5 bases each). The CDR3 runs 15 residues. The germline gives CDR1 MDHEN, CDR2 SYDVKM. The V end was cut by 3 bases, the J end by 6 bases, with 18 bases between. CDR3: CASSFGTESPLEQYF. The DNA of the CDR3 is TGTGCCAGCAGTTTTGGGACGGAATCCCCCCTCGAGCAGTACTTC.